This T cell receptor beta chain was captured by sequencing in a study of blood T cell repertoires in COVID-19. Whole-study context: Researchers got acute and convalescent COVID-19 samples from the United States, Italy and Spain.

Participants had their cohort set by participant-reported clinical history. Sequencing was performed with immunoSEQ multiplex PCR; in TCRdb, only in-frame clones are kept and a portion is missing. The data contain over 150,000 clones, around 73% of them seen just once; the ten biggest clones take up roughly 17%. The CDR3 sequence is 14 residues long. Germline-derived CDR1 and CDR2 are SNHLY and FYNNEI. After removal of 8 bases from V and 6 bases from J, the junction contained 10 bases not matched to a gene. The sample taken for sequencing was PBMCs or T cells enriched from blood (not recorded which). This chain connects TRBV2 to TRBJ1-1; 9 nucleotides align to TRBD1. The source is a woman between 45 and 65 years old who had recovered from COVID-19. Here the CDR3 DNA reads TGTGCCAGCGAAAGGGACAGGGATCTCGCTGAAGCTTTCTTT. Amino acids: CASERDRDLAEAFF. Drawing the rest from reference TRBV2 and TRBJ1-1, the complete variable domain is EPEVTQTPSHQVTQMGQEVILRCVPISNHLYFYWYRQILGQKVEFLVSFYNNEISEKSEIFDDQFSVERPDGSNFTLKIRSTKLEDSAMYFCASERDRDLAEAFFGQGTRLTVV.